This note documents a single T cell receptor (beta chain) sequence. Its antigen remains unknown. Assay: immunoSEQ multiplex PCR; the TCRdb copy retains only in-frame clones and omits some. The repertoire holds under 85,000 clones, with about 88% as singletons. In germline, CDR1 is DFQATT, CDR2 SNEGSKA (reference sequence). The CDR3 is 11 amino acids. The data belong to a study of Tregs in tolerant kidney transplant recipients. Whole-study results and caveats: Biological reproducibility was not directly addressed in this study. Changing PCR primers prevented nucleotide comparison between some patients' samples.

The V call is TRBV20-1, the J call TRBJ2-7, with D possibly TRBD2 on 6 matching bases. This clonotype was sampled from a human donor who received a combined kidney and bone marrow transplant. The input for sequencing was CD4+ T cells from blood, taken before the transplant. The CDR3 region is CRAAGGYEQYF. CDR3 coding DNA: TGCAGGGCTGCTGGGGGGTACGAGCAGTACTTC.